This T cell receptor beta chain is from a study of graft-versus-host responses after intestinal transplantation. This clone was recorded a few times. Its antigen is undetermined. Libraries were prepared by immunoSEQ multiplex PCR; TCRdb keeps only in-frame clonotypes and omits some of them. This sample has under 95,000 clones, with more than 80% found just once. Germline V gene lookup returns CDR1 SGHDT and CDR2 YYEEEE. With 0 bases clipped from V and 7 bases from J, the junction kept 11 bases outside the gene matches. This CDR3 region has 16 residues. This TCR was recovered from a human donor who received an intestinal transplant. The sample in question was unstimulated CD8+ T cells sorted from spleen or lymph node cells, obtained before intestinal transplant. The J gene is TRBJ2-3, the V gene TRBV5-6; 7 nucleotides match TRBD2. In DNA, the CDR3 is TGTGCCAGCAGCTTGGGCCCCCGGGAGGAGGGGTATACGCAGTATTTT. Translated: CASSLGPREEGYTQYF.